These 10 T cell receptor beta chains were sequenced from one sample in a study of blood T cell repertoires in COVID-19. Assay used: immunoSEQ multiplex PCR; TCRdb lists only in-frame clones, some missing. The table records roughly 170,000 clones, roughly nine tenths of them present only once. The sequenced material came from peripheral blood. The source of these receptors is a man between 70 and 80 years old with active or convalescent COVID-19.

V is TRBV10-3 and J is TRBJ1-1, with 8 bases that match TRBD1. With 6 bases clipped from V and 5 bases from J, the junction kept 8 bases outside the gene matches. Germline CDR1 and CDR2: ENHRY and SYGVKD. The CDR3 contains 14 residues. The CDR3 protein is CAIRAGGIGTEAFF. The CDR3 nucleotides read TGTGCCATCAGAGCAGGGGGCATAGGTACTGAAGCTTTCTTT.

V is TRBV5-5 and J is TRBJ2-7, with 11 nucleotides matching TRBD1. With V trimmed by 1 base and J by 7 bases, 7 bases remained unmatched. Germline-derived CDR1 and CDR2 are SGHKS and YYEKEE (reference sequence). The CDR3 totals 15 residues. CDR3 nucleotides: TGTGCCAGCAGCTTGTGGGACAGGGGGGATGAAGAGCAGTACTTC. Translation gives CASSLWDRGDEEQYF.

The chain recombines TRBV4-1 with TRBJ1-1; D uncertain. The CDR3 runs to 14 residues. V was pared by 1 base and J by 1 base, with 7 bases between. Germline assignment: CDR1 MGHRA and CDR2 YSYEKL. CDR3 sequence (DNA): TGCGCCAGCAGCCAAGTAGAGGGGAACACTGAAGCTTTCTTT. Translation gives CASSQVEGNTEAFF.

This rearrangement joins TRBV7-9 to TRBJ1-2; D is perhaps TRBD1 (6 bases). Germline V CDR1 and CDR2: SEHNR, FQNEAQ (reference sequence). The CDR3 is 14 amino acids. Trimming removed 0 bases at V and 4 bases at J, with 9 bases between. For the CDR3, the DNA is TGTGCCAGCAGCTTAGCCCGGGACACCTATGGCTACACCTTC. Translation gives CASSLARDTYGYTF.

The chain employs TRBV5-1 and TRBJ2-2, with 11 bases fitting TRBD1. The J segment lost 6 bases and the V segment lost 2 bases, leaving 6 bases of the junction unmatched. The CDR3 is 16 amino acids. Germline V gene lookup returns CDR1 SGHRS and CDR2 YFSETQ. The CDR3 loop is CASSLPGTGGPGELFF. The CDR3 DNA follows: TGCGCCAGCAGCTTACCCGGGACAGGGGGGCCCGGGGAGCTGTTTTTT.

V gene TRBV3-1 (or the pseudogene TRBV3-2) combines with J gene TRBJ2-7, with 9 bases identical to TRBD2. This CDR3 comprises 17 residues. The germline V gene encodes CDR1 LGHDT and CDR2 YNNKEL (reference sequence). V shed 3 bases and J 0 bases; nucleotides not matched to a gene: 9. The CDR3 nucleotides read TGTGCCAGCAGCCACCCACTAGCGGGTACGAGCTCCTACGAGCAGTACTTC. It encodes CASSHPLAGTSSYEQYF.

This chain joins TRBV27 and TRBJ2-4; 9 bases agree with TRBD2. The V segment lost 5 bases and the J segment 9 bases; nucleotides outside the gene matches: 11. CDR1 MNHEY and CDR2 SMNVEV come from the germline V gene (reference sequence). The CDR3 extends over 15 amino acids. DNA for the CDR3: TGTGCCAGCAGTCCCGTGGCGGGAGGGCCTGTCATTCAGTACTTC. Translated: CASSPVAGGPVIQYF.

Only a few counts were recorded for this clone. The J gene is TRBJ1-2, the V gene TRBV7-9; 7 bases align to TRBD1. The CDR3 covers 14 residues. Germline-derived CDR1 and CDR2 are SEHNR and FQNEAQ (reference sequence). The V gene end was trimmed by 5 bases and the J gene end by 5 bases; junction bases not matched to a gene: 8. The CDR3 sequence is CASSHEAGGYGYTF. In nucleotides, the CDR3 is TGTGCCAGCAGCCACGAGGCAGGGGGGTATGGCTACACCTTC. Full variable domain (missing parts from reference TRBV7-9 and TRBJ1-2): DTGVSQNPRHKITKRGQNVTFRCDPISEHNRLYWYRQTLGQGPEFLTYFQNEAQLEKSRLLSDRFSAERPKGSFSTLEIQRTEQGDSAMYLCASSHEAGGYGYTFGSGTRLTVV.

V is TRBV7-3 and J is TRBJ1-1; 8 nucleotides agree with TRBD1. The CDR3 covers 15 residues. Germline V gene data show CDR1 as SGHTA and CDR2 as FQGTGA. The J segment lost 0 bases and the V segment lost 5 bases, leaving 5 bases of the junction unmatched. The CDR3 nucleotides read TGTGCCAGCAGCAACCCAGGGGGCTTGAACACTGAAGCTTTCTTT. Translating gives CASSNPGGLNTEAFF.

Note on this clone: Likely a read error: the CDR3 ends without its conserved phenylalanine or tryptophan. The rearrangement links TRBV7-9 to TRBJ1-1, with D possibly TRBD1 on 5 matching bases. The DNA end favors TRBJ2-2, so the J call may be wrong. The V gene's germline CDR1 is SEHNR and CDR2 FQNEAQ (reference sequence). The CDR3 is 11 residues long. CDR3 residues: CASSTVRGLFV. CDR3 DNA sequence: TGTGCCAGCAGCACCGTTAGGGGGCTGTTTGTG.